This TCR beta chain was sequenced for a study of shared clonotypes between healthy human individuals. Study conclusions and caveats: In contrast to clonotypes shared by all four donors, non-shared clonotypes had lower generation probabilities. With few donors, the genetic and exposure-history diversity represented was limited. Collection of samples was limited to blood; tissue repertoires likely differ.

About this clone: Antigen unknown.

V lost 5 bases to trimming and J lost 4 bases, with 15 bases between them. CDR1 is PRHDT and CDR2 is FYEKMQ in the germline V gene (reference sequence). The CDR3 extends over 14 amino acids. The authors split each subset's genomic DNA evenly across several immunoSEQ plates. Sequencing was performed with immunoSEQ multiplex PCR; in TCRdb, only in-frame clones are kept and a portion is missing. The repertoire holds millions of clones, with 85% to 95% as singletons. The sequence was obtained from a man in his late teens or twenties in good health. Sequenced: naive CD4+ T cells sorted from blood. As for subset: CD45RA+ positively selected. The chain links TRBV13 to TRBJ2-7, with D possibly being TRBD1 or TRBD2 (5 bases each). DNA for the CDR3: TGTGCCAGCAGCCAAGGGACGGTCCATTACGAGCAGTACTTC. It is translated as CASSQGTVHYEQYF.